The rows below give T cell receptor beta chains drawn from one sample of a study of blood T cell repertoires in COVID-19. Data came from immunoSEQ multiplex PCR; TCRdb stores just in-frame clones and leaves some out. Of 150,000 to 200,000 clones in the sample, about 85% are singletons; the top ten hold about 15%. The material sequenced was peripheral blood. These receptors were obtained from a woman aged 70-85 years with COVID-19, enrolled during active disease. Each CDR3 is given with its conserved first and last residue. D genes are given only for firm matches. Rows may omit the clone size; those that give it use once, few, many or a size class.

v_call: TRBV11-3; clone_size: few; j_call: TRBJ2-1; d_call: TRBD1; cdr3_aa: CASSSSFPGTGDYNEQFF; cdr3_nt: TGTGCCAGCAGCTCATCATTTCCGGGGACAGGGGACTACAATGAGCAGTTCTTC
v_call: TRBV5-1; clone_size: .; j_call: TRBJ2-1; d_call: TRBD2; cdr3_aa: CASSLAGSGSFNEQFF; cdr3_nt: TGCGCCAGCAGCTTGGCCGGGAGCGGGAGCTTCAATGAGCAGTTCTTC
v_call: TRBV28; clone_size: .; j_call: TRBJ2-2; d_call: .; cdr3_aa: CATHIRTGELFF; cdr3_nt: TGTGCCACCCACATCCGTACCGGGGAGCTGTTTTTT
v_call: TRBV10-3; clone_size: .; j_call: TRBJ2-7; d_call: TRBD1; cdr3_aa: CAIAQGQYYEQYF; cdr3_nt: TGTGCCATCGCCCAGGGACAGTACTACGAGCAGTACTTC
v_call: TRBV3-1/TRBV3-2; clone_size: .; j_call: TRBJ1-2; d_call: .; cdr3_aa: CASRQKGGSGYTF; cdr3_nt: TGTGCCAGCAGACAAAAGGGAGGGTCCGGCTACACCTTC
v_call: TRBV2; clone_size: .; j_call: TRBJ2-3; d_call: .; cdr3_aa: CASSEGSTMGDTQYF; cdr3_nt: TGTGCCAGCAGTGAAGGGTCTACTATGGGAGATACGCAGTATTTT
v_call: TRBV4-1; clone_size: .; j_call: TRBJ2-1; d_call: TRBD2; cdr3_aa: CASSQDKRLAGVEQFF; cdr3_nt: TGCGCCAGCAGCCAAGATAAGCGACTAGCGGGAGTTGAGCAGTTCTTC
v_call: TRBV7-9; clone_size: .; j_call: TRBJ1-1; d_call: .; cdr3_aa: CASSGGVRTFRAFF; cdr3_nt: TGTGCCAGCAGCGGCGGCGTACGAACATTTCGAGCTTTCTTT
v_call: TRBV18; clone_size: .; j_call: TRBJ1-1; d_call: .; cdr3_aa: CASSPVGWGDTEAFF; cdr3_nt: TGTGCCAGCTCACCGGTGGGATGGGGAGACACTGAAGCTTTCTTT
v_call: TRBV13; clone_size: .; j_call: TRBJ1-2; d_call: .; cdr3_aa: CASSRNQGLGNYGYTF; cdr3_nt: TGTGCCAGCAGCAGAAATCAGGGGCTCGGTAACTATGGCTACACCTTC
v_call: TRBV11-1; clone_size: .; j_call: TRBJ1-4; d_call: .; cdr3_aa: CASSSRLGEKLFF; cdr3_nt: TGTGCCAGCAGCTCACGACTTGGGGAAAAACTGTTTTTT
v_call: TRBV14; clone_size: .; j_call: TRBJ1-6; d_call: .; cdr3_aa: CASSQEGLFNSPLHF; cdr3_nt: TGTGCCAGCAGCCAAGAGGGGCTGTTCAATTCACCCCTCCACTTT
v_call: TRBV27; clone_size: .; j_call: TRBJ1-1; d_call: .; cdr3_aa: CASARGSMNTEAFF; cdr3_nt: TGTGCCAGCGCCCGGGGGAGTATGAACACTGAAGCTTTCTTT
v_call: TRBV27; clone_size: .; j_call: TRBJ2-2; d_call: .; cdr3_aa: CASSLSVRTTRELFF; cdr3_nt: TGTGCCAGCAGTTTATCGGTTAGGACTACTAGAGAGCTGTTTTTT
v_call: TRBV4-2; clone_size: .; j_call: TRBJ1-4; d_call: .; cdr3_aa: CATGTASLNEKLFF; cdr3_nt: TGTGCCACCGGGACTGCTAGTCTTAATGAAAAACTGTTTTTT
v_call: TRBV28; clone_size: once; j_call: TRBJ1-3; d_call: TRBD1; cdr3_aa: CASSQDRKTTIYF; cdr3_nt: TGTGCCAGCAGCCAGGACAGGAAAACGACCATATATTTT
v_call: TRBV16; clone_size: .; j_call: TRBJ1-2; d_call: .; cdr3_aa: CASSHRGGGYTF; cdr3_nt: TGTGCCAGCAGCCATCGGGGGGGTGGCTACACCTTC
v_call: TRBV28; clone_size: .; j_call: TRBJ1-2; d_call: .; cdr3_aa: CASSSHATGGYGYTF; cdr3_nt: TGTGCCAGCAGTTCCCATGCTACAGGTGGCTATGGCTACACCTTC
v_call: TRBV11-2; clone_size: .; j_call: TRBJ2-2; d_call: .; cdr3_aa: CASSFVKRNTGELFF; cdr3_nt: TGTGCCAGCAGCTTCGTCAAGCGGAACACCGGGGAGCTGTTTTTT
v_call: TRBV11-3; clone_size: .; j_call: TRBJ2-2; d_call: TRBD1; cdr3_aa: CASSETGTGRTGELFF; cdr3_nt: TGTGCCAGCAGCGAAACCGGGACAGGTCGCACCGGGGAGCTGTTTTTT
v_call: TRBV28; clone_size: .; j_call: TRBJ2-7; d_call: TRBD2; cdr3_aa: CASSLRASGSSSYEQYF; cdr3_nt: TGTGCCAGCAGTTTAAGGGCTAGCGGGAGCTCATCCTACGAGCAGTACTTC
v_call: TRBV5-4; clone_size: .; j_call: TRBJ2-1; d_call: .; cdr3_aa: CASSFSQGGEQFF; cdr3_nt: TGTGCCAGCAGCTTTAGCCAGGGGGGTGAGCAGTTCTTC
v_call: TRBV27; clone_size: .; j_call: TRBJ2-1; d_call: TRBD2; cdr3_aa: CASSRRVTGTSGRAAYNEQFF; cdr3_nt: TGTGCCAGCAGCAGGAGAGTGACCGGGACTAGCGGGAGGGCCGCGTACAATGAGCAGTTCTTC
v_call: TRBV5-1; clone_size: .; j_call: TRBJ2-2; d_call: TRBD1; cdr3_aa: CASSLAETGSAGELFF; cdr3_nt: TGCGCCAGCAGCTTGGCAGAGACAGGGTCGGCCGGGGAGCTGTTTTTT
v_call: TRBV19; clone_size: .; j_call: TRBJ2-2; d_call: .; cdr3_aa: CASSMVGENTGELFF; cdr3_nt: TGTGCCAGTAGTATGGTCGGGGAGAACACCGGGGAGCTGTTTTTT
v_call: TRBV28; clone_size: .; j_call: TRBJ2-3; d_call: TRBD2; cdr3_aa: CASSDASGPSTDTQYF; cdr3_nt: TGTGCCAGCAGTGATGCTAGCGGGCCTAGCACAGATACGCAGTATTTT
v_call: TRBV6-1; clone_size: once; j_call: TRBJ2-3; d_call: .; cdr3_aa: CASSEAHPGGTQYF; cdr3_nt: TGTGCCAGCAGTGAAGCGCACCCCGGTGGTACGCAGTATTTT
v_call: TRBV9; clone_size: .; j_call: TRBJ2-1; d_call: TRBD2; cdr3_aa: CASSVGGGNEQFF; cdr3_nt: TGTGCCAGCAGCGTAGGCGGGGGGAACGAGCAGTTCTTC
v_call: TRBV4-1; clone_size: .; j_call: TRBJ1-2; d_call: .; cdr3_aa: CASSQDEFNYGYTF; cdr3_nt: TGCGCCAGCAGCCAAGATGAGTTTAACTATGGCTACACCTTC
v_call: TRBV19; clone_size: few; j_call: TRBJ1-1; d_call: TRBD1; cdr3_aa: CASSIPGRGLTEAFF; cdr3_nt: TGTGCCAGTAGTATCCCCGGCAGGGGGCTCACTGAAGCTTTCTTT
v_call: TRBV3-1/TRBV3-2; clone_size: .; j_call: TRBJ2-1; d_call: .; cdr3_aa: CASQSLQEQFF; cdr3_nt: TGTGCCAGCCAGTCGCTCCAAGAGCAGTTCTTC
v_call: TRBV18; clone_size: .; j_call: TRBJ2-4; d_call: TRBD1; cdr3_aa: CASSPQRQGLNIQYF; cdr3_nt: TGTGCCAGCTCACCACAGAGACAGGGGTTAAACATTCAGTACTTC
v_call: TRBV5-1; clone_size: .; j_call: TRBJ2-4; d_call: TRBD1; cdr3_aa: CASTTGTGRGIQYF; cdr3_nt: TGCGCCAGCACGACAGGGACAGGTCGGGGCATTCAGTACTTC
v_call: TRBV28; clone_size: many; j_call: TRBJ2-3; d_call: .; cdr3_aa: CASQQGRNTDTQYF; cdr3_nt: TGTGCCAGTCAACAGGGTCGGAACACAGATACGCAGTATTTT
v_call: TRBV9; clone_size: .; j_call: TRBJ1-2; d_call: .; cdr3_aa: CASSAGPTNYGYTF; cdr3_nt: TGTGCCAGCAGCGCAGGCCCTACCAACTATGGCTACACCTTC
v_call: TRBV14; clone_size: .; j_call: TRBJ1-1; d_call: .; cdr3_aa: CASSQELYTEAFF; cdr3_nt: TGTGCCAGCAGCCAAGAACTTTACACTGAAGCTTTCTTT
v_call: TRBV5-8; clone_size: .; j_call: TRBJ2-3; d_call: TRBD2; cdr3_aa: CASSPRSSGFISTDTQYF; cdr3_nt: TGTGCCAGCAGCCCTAGATCTAGCGGGTTCATTAGCACAGATACGCAGTATTTT